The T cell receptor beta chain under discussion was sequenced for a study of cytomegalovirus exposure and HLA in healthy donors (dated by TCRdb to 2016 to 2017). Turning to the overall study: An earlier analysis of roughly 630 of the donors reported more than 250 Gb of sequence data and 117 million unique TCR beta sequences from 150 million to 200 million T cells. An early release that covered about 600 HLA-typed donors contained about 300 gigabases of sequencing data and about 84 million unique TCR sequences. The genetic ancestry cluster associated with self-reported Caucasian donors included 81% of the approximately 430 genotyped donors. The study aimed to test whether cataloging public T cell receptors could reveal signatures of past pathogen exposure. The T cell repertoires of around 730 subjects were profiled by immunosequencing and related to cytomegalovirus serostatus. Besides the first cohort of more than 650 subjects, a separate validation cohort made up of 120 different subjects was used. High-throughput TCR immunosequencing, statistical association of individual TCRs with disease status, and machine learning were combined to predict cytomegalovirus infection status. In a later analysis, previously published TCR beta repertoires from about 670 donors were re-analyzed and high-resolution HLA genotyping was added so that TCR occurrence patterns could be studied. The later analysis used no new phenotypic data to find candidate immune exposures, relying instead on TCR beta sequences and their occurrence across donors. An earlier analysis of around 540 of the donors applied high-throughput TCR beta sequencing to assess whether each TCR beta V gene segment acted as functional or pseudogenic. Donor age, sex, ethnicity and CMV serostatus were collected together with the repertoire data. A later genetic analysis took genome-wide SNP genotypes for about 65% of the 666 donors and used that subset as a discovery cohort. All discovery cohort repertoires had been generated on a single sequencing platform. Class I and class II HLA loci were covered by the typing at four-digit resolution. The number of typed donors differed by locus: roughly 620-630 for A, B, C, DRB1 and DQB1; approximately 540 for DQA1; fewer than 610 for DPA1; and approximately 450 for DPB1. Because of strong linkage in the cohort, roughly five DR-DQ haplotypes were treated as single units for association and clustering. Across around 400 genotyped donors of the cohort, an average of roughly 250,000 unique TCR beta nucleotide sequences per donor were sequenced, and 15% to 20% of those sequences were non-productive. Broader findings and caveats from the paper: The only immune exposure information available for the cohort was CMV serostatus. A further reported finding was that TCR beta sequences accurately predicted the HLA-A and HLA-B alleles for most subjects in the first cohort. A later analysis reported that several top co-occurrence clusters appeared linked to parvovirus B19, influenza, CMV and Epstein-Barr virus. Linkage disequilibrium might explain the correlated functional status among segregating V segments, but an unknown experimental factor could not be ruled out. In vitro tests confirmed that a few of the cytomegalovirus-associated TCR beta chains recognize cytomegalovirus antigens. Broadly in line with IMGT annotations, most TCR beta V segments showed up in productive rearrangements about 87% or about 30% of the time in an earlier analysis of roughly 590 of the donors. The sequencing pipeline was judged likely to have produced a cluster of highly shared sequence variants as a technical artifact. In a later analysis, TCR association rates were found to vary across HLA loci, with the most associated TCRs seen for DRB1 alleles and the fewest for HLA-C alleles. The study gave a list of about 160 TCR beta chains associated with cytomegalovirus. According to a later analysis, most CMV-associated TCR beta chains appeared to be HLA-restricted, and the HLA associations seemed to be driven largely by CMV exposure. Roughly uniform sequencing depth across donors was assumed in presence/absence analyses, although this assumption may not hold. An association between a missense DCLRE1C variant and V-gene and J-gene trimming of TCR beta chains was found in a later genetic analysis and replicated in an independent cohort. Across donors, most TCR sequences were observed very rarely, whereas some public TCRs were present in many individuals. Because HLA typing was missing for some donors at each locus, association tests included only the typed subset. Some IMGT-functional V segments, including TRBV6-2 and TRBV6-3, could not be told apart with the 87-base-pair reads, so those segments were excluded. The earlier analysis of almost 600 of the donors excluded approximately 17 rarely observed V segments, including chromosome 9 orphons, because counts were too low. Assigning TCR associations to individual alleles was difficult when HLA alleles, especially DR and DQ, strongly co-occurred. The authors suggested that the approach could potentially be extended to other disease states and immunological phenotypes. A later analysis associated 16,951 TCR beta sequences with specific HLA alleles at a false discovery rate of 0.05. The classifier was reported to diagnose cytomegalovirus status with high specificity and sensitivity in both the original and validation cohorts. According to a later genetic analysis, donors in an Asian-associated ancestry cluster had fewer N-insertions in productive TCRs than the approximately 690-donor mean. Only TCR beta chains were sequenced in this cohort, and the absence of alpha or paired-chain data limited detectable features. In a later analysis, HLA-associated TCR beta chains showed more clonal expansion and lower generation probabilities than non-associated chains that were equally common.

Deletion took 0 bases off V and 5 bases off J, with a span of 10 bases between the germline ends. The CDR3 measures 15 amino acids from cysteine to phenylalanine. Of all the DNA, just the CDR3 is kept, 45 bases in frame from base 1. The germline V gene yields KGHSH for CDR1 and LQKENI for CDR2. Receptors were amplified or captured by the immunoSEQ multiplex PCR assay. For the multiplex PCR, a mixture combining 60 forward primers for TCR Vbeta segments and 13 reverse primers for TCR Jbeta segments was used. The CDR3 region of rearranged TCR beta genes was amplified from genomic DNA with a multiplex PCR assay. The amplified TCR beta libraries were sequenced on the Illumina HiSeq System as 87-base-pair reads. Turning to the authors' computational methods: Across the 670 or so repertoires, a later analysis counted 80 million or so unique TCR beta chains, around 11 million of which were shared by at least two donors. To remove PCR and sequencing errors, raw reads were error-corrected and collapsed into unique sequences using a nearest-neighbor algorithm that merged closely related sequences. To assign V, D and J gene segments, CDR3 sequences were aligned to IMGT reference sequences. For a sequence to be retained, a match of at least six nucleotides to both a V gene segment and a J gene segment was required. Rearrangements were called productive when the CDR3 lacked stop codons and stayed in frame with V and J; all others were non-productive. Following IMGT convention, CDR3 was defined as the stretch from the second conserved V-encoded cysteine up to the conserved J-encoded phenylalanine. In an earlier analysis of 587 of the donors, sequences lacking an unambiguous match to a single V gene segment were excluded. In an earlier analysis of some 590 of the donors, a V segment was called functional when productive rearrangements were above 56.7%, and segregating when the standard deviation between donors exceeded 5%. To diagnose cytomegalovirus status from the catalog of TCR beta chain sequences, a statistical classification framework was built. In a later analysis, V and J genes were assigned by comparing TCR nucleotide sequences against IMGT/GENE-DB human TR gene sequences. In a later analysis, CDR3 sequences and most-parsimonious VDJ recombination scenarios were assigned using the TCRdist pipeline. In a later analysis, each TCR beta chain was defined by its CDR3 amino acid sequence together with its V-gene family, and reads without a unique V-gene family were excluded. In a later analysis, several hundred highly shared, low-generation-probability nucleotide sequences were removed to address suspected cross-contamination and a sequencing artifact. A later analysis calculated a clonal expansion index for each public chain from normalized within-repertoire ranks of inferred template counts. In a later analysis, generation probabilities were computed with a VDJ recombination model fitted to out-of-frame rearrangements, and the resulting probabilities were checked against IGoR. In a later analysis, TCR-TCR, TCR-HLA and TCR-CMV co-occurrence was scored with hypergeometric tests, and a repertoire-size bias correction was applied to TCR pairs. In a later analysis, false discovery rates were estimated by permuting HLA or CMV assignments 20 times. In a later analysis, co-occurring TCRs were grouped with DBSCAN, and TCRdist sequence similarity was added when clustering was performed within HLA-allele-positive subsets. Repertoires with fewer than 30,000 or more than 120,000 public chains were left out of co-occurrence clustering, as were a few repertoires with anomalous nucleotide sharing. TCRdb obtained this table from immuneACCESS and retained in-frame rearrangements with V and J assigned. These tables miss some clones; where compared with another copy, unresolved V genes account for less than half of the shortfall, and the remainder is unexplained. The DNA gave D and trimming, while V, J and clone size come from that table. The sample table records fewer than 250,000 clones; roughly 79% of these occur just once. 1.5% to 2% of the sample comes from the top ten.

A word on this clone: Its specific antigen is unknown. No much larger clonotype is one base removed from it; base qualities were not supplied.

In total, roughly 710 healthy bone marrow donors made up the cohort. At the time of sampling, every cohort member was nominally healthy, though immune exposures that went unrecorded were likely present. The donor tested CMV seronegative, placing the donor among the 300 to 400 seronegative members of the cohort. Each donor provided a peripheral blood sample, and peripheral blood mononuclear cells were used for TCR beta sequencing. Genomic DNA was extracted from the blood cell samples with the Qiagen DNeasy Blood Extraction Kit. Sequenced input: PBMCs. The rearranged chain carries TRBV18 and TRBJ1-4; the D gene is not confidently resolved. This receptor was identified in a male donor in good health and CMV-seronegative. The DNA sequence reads TGTGCCAGCTCACCACCAGACGGACTAAATGAAAAACTGTTTTTT. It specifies CASSPPDGLNEKLFF.